Shown below are 10 T cell receptor beta chains from a single sample sequenced in a study of human CD4 T cells and Enterobacteriaceae (dated by TCRdb to the early 2020s). Memory CD4+ T cells, defined as all CD4+ cells other than CD45RA+CCR7+CD95- naive cells, were FACS-sorted on a FACSAria III to a purity of over 98%. Library preparation employed the immunoSEQ multiplex PCR assay. TCRdb mirrors the immuneACCESS table, restricted to in-frame sequences. Some clones are absent from its copies; in checked studies, under half trace to an unresolved V gene, and the reason for the others is unknown. The table for this sample lists 25,000 to 30,000 clones; roughly 80% of them were counted only once. Together, the top ten hold around 0.88% of the sample. Sequencing was performed on memory CD4+ T cells from blood. The sample's cell subset or site, from its label and the paper: total memory CD4 T cells sorted directly ex vivo, unstimulated. The receptor source for this set is a human donor in good health.

The rearrangement joins TRBV21-1 to TRBJ1-6; the table names TRBD1, a call not compared with the DNA. TRBV21-1 counts as a pseudogene. This CDR3 comprises 19 residues. CDR3 DNA: TGTGCCAGCAGCACGTCGACCCGGGACAGGGTTTGTGGTAGTTCACCCCTCCACTTT. Encoded protein: CASSTSTRDRVCGSSPLHF.

The gene calls are TRBV11-2 and TRBJ2-2; D may match TRBD1 or TRBD2 (5 bases each). CDR3 length: 13 residues. Germline CDR1 is SGHAT and CDR2 is FQNNGV. The ends were cut back, 3 bases at V and 3 bases at J, with 5 bases in the middle. As DNA, the CDR3 is TGTGCCAGCAGCTTGGGACACACCGGGGAGCTGTTTTTT. It specifies CASSLGHTGELFF.

The rearrangement links TRBV7-8 to TRBJ2-5; tentative D call: TRBD1 (5 bases). The CDR3 spans 13 residues. Germline loops: CDR1 SGHVS, CDR2 FQNEAQ. Trimming shortened V by 3 bases and J by 4 bases, and 9 bases separated the two germline ends. In DNA, the CDR3 is TGTGCCAGCAGCTTTCGACAGCCAGAGACCCAGTACTTC. This translates into CASSFRQPETQYF.

The chain recombines TRBV7-6 with TRBJ2-5; D is possibly TRBD1 or TRBD2 (5 bases each). The CDR3 is 14 amino acids. Trimming pared 5 bases from V and 2 bases from J, leaving 12 bases between. From germline, CDR1 is SGHVS and CDR2 FNYEAQ. The CDR3 DNA follows: TGTGCCAGCAGCCTGGGACGGAATCAAGAGACCCAGTACTTC. Amino acid sequence: CASSLGRNQETQYF.

CDR3 in amino acids: CASSQGTGVGYTF. In DNA, the CDR3 is TGTGCCAGCAGCCAAGGGACAGGGGTAGGCTACACCTTC. The rearrangement joins TRBV7-9 to TRBJ1-2; 10 nucleotides line up with TRBD1. The CDR3 runs 13 residues. CDR1 SEHNR and CDR2 FQNEAQ come from the germline V gene (reference sequence). Unmatched junction bases numbered 5, after V lost 5 bases and J lost 8 bases.

This clone was counted between two and nine times. Here the CDR3 reads CAWKGQGMRNQPQHF. In DNA, the CDR3 is TGTGCCTGGAAAGGACAGGGAATGAGAAATCAGCCCCAGCATTTT. V gene TRBV30 combines with J gene TRBJ1-5; the match to TRBD1 covers 8 bases. The CDR3 loop spans 15 amino acids. Trimming at V came to 4 bases and at J to 4 bases, leaving 9 bases not matched to a gene. Per the germline V gene, CDR1 is GTSNPN and CDR2 is SVGIG (reference sequence).

The chain employs TRBV13 and TRBJ1-6; 9 nucleotides agree with TRBD1. J was trimmed by 9 bases and V by 4 bases; bases with no gene match: 7. The germline V gene encodes CDR1 PRHDT and CDR2 FYEKMQ (reference sequence). This CDR3 has 15 amino acids. CDR3 region: CASSYRDRVFSPLHF. CDR3 DNA: TGTGCCAGCAGCTACCGGGACAGGGTATTTTCACCCCTCCACTTT.

The rearrangement links TRBV11-2 to TRBJ2-3; D possibly corresponds to TRBD1 (5 bases). The CDR3 sequence is 16 residues long. Between the trimmed V and J ends, which lost 3 bases and 3 bases, there was a span of 16 bases. CDR1 is SGHAT, CDR2 FQNNGV, per germline. CDR3 bases: TGTGCCAGCAGCTTCGTGGTGATGGGGCGGACAGATACGCAGTATTTT. The encoded protein is CASSFVVMGRTDTQYF.

This clone was seen more than once but under ten times. The V and J genes are TRBV2 and TRBJ1-1, with unresolved D. CDR3 length: 12 amino acids. The germline V gene encodes CDR1 SNHLY and CDR2 FYNNEI. V lost 6 bases and J lost 10, with 15 bases in between. In nucleotides, the CDR3 is TGTGCCAGCAGCCGCCGGGGTTTGTCAGCTTTCTTT. Its translation: CASSRRGLSAFF. The full variable domain, with the rest looked up from reference TRBV2 and TRBJ1-1, is EPEVTQTPSHQVTQMGQEVILRCVPISNHLYFYWYRQILGQKVEFLVSFYNNEISEKSEIFDDQFSVERPDGSNFTLKIRSTKLEDSAMYFCASSRRGLSAFFGQGTRLTVV.

This clone appeared a few times. The gene calls are TRBV4-1 and TRBJ2-4, with 7 nucleotides matching TRBD1. CDR1 and CDR2 (germline): MGHRA, YSYEKL. V was pared by 3 bases and J by 7 bases, with 12 bases of the junction left unmatched. The CDR3 consists of 16 residues. CDR3 in DNA: TGCGCCAGCAGCCAGGGGGACAGTGGCTTCGCGAACATTCAGTACTTC. Protein: CASSQGDSGFANIQYF.